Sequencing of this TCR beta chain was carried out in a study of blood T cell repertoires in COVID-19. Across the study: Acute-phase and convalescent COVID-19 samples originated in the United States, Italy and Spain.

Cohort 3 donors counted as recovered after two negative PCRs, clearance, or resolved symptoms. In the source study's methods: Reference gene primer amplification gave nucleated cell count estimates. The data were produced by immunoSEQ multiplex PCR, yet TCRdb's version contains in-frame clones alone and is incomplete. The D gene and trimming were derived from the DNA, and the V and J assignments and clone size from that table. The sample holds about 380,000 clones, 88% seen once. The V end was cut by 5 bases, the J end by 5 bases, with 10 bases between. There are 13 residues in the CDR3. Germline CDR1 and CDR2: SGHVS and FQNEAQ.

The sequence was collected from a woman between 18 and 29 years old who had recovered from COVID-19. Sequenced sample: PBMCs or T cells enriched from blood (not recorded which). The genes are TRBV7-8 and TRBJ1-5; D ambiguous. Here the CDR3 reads CASSRARHQPQHF. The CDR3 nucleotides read TGTGCCAGCAGCCGGGCCAGGCATCAGCCCCAGCATTTT. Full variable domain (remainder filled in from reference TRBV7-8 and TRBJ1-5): GAGVSQSPRYKVAKRGQDVALRCDPISGHVSLFWYQQALGQGPEFLTYFQNEAQLDKSGLPSDRFFAERPEGSVSTLKIQRTQQEDSAVYLCASSRARHQPQHFGDGTRLSIL.